This TCR beta chain was identified during a study of blood T cell repertoires in COVID-19. About the study: Samples of COVID-19 (acute and convalescent) were obtained from the United States, Italy and Spain. In each case, the material was cDNA or gDNA derived from T cells, B-cell-depleted T cells, or PBMCs.

Per the authors' pipeline: Amplification of reference gene primers provided the estimated nucleated cell counts. TCRdb's table, derived via immunoSEQ multiplex PCR, lists solely in-frame clones and lacks some. That table furnishes V, J and clone size, whereas the DNA furnished D and trimming. This table has about 140,000 clones, about 86% appearing once. The CDR3 totals 16 residues. Deletions cut 8 bases from V and 0 bases from J, with 19 bases between. Germline V lookup: CDR1 MDHEN, CDR2 SYDVKM. The chain uses TRBV28 and TRBJ1-1, with D possibly matching TRBD1 (5 bases). This sequence was found in a human donor in a cohort sampled during active COVID-19. The material sequenced was peripheral blood. CDR3 in DNA: TGTGCCAGCGTACCACACTACGACAGACTGAACACTGAAGCTTTCTTT. Translation gives CASVPHYDRLNTEAFF. Supplemented by reference TRBV28 and TRBJ1-1, the full variable domain reads DVKVTQSSRYLVKRTGEKVFLECVQDMDHENMFWYRQDPGLGLRLIYFSYDVKMKEKGDIPEGYSVSREKKERFSLILESASTNQTSMYLCASVPHYDRLNTEAFFGQGTRLTVV.